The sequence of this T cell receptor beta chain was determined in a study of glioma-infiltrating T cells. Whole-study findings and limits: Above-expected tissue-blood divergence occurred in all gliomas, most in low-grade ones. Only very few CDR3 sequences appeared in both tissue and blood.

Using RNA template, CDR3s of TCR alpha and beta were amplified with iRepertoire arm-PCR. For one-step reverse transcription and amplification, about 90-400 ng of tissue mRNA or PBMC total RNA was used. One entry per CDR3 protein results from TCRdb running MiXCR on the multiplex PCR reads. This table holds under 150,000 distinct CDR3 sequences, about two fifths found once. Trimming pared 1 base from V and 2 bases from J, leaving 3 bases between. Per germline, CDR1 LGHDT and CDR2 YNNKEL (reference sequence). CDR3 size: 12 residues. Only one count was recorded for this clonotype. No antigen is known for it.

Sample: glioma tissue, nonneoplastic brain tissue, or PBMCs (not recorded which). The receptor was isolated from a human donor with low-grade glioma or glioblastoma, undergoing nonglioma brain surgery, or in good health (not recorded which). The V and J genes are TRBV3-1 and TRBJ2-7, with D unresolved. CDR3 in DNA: TGTGCCAGCAGCCAAGTAGCCTACGAGCAGTACTTC. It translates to CASSQVAYEQYF.